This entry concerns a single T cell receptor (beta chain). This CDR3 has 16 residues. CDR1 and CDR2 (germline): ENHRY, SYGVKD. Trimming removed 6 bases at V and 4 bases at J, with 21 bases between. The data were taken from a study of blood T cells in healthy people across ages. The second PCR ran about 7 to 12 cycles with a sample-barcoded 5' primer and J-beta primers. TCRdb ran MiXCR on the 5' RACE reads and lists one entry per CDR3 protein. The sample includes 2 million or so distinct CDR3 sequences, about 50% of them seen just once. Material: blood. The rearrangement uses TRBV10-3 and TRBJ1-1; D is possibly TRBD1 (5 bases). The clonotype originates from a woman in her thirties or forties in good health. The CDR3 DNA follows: TGTGCCATCAGCTCCCCGAGTGACAGTTCAGGCACTGAAGCTTTCTTT. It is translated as CAISSPSDSSGTEAFF.